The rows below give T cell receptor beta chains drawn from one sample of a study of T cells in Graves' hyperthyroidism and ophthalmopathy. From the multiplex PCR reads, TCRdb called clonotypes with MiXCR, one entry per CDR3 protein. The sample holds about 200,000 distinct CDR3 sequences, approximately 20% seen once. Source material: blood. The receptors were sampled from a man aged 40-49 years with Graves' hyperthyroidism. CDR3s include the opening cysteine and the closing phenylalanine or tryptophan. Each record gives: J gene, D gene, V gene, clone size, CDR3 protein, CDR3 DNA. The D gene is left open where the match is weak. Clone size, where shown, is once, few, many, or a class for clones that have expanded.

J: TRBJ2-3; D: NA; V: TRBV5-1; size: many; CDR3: CASSLVSPSTDTQYF; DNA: TGCGCCAGCAGCTTGGTGTCGCCCAGCACAGATACGCAGTATTTT
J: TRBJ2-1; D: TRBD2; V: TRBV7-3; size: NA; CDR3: CASSSPGGGVSYNEQFF; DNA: TGTGCCAGCAGCTCCCCTGGCGGGGGGGTTTCCTACAATGAGCAGTTCTTC
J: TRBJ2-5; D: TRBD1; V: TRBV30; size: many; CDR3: CASGQGVVKTQYF; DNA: TGTGCCTCCGGACAGGGGGTGGTGAAGACCCAGTACTTC
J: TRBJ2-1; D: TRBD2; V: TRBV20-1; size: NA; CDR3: CSARPHPVSGGNEQFF; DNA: TGCAGTGCTAGACCCCATCCAGTAAGCGGGGGCAATGAGCAGTTCTTC
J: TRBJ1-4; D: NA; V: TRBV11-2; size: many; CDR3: CASSGAAATNEKLFF; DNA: TGTGCCAGCAGCGGAGCGGCAGCAACTAATGAAAAACTGTTTTTT
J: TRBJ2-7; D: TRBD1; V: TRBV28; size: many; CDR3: CASSSTDRVAYEQYF; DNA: TGTGCCAGCAGTTCGACGGACAGGGTGGCCTACGAGCAGTACTTC
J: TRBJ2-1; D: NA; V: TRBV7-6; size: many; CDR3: CASSLVGAGGAEQFF; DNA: TGTGCCAGCAGCTTAGTCGGGGCAGGGGGGGCTGAGCAGTTCTTC
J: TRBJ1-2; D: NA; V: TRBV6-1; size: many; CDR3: CASSEAVAGALHYGYTF; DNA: TGTGCCAGCAGTGAAGCGGTGGCAGGGGCGCTACACTATGGCTACACCTTC
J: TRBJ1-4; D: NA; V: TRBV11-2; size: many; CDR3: CASSTRGPTNEKLFF; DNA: TGTGCCAGCAGCACCAGGGGCCCAACTAATGAAAAACTGTTTTTT
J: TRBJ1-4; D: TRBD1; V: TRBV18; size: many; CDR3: CASSPPGQGGEKLFF; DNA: TGTGCCAGCTCACCACCGGGACAGGGGGGTGAAAAACTGTTTTTT
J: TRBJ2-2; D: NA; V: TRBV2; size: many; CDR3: CASSVEGANTGELFF; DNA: TGTGCCAGCAGTGTAGAGGGCGCGAACACCGGGGAGCTGTTTTTT
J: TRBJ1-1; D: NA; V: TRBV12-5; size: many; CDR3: CASGLVQPAAGGTEAFF; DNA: TGTGCTAGTGGTTTGGTCCAACCAGCAGCGGGGGGCACTGAAGCTTTCTTT
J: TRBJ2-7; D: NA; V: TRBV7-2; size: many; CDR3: CASSLAYWSYEQYF; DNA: TGTGCCAGCAGCTTAGCGTACTGGTCCTACGAGCAGTACTTC
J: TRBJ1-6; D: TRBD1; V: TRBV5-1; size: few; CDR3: CASSTPPGQHNSPLHF; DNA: TGCGCCAGCAGCACACCGCCGGGACAGCATAATTCACCCCTCCACTTT
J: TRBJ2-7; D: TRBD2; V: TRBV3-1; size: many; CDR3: CASSQLGLAYEQYF; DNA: TGTGCCAGCAGCCAATTGGGACTAGCTTACGAGCAGTACTTC
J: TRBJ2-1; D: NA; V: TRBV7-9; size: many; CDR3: CASSLGPSYTGYNEQFF; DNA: TGTGCCAGCAGCCTCGGTCCTAGCTATACAGGCTACAATGAGCAGTTCTTC
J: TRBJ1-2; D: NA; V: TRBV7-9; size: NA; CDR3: CASSSSGTRYGYTF; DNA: TGTGCCAGCAGCTCATCCGGGACAAGATATGGCTACACCTTC
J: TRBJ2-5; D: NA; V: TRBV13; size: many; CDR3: CASSFSGVVQETQYF; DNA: TGTGCCAGCAGCTTTTCAGGGGTTGTACAAGAGACCCAGTACTTC
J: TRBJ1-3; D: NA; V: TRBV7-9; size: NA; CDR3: CASSLRGPTISGNTIYF; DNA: TGTGCCAGCAGCTTACGGGGCCCTACCATCTCTGGAAACACCATATATTTT
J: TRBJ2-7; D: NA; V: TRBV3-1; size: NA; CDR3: CASSQAAGPYEQYF; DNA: TGTGCCAGCAGCCAAGCCGCGGGTCCCTACGAGCAGTACTTC
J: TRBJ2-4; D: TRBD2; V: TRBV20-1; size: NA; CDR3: CSARRPAGGGRAKNIQYF; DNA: TGCAGTGCTAGACGACCAGCGGGGGGTGGTCGGGCCAAAAACATTCAGTACTTC
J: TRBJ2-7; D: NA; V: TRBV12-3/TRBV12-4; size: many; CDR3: CASTKDSSYEQYF; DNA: TGTGCCAGCACCAAGGACAGCAGCTACGAGCAGTACTTC
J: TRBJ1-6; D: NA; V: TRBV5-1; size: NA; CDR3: CASSLGRGNNSPLHF; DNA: TGCGCCAGCAGCTTGGGGAGAGGCAACAATTCACCCCTCCACTTT
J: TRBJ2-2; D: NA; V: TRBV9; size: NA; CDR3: CASNGLSDTGELFF; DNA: TGTGCCAGCAACGGACTCTCGGACACCGGGGAGCTGTTTTTT
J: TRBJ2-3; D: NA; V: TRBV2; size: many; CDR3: CASSEDFSPQYF; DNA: TGTGCCAGCAGTGAAGACTTTTCCCCGCAGTATTTT
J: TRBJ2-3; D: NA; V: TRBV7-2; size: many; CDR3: CASIRTVTDTQYF; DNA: TGTGCCAGCATTCGGACAGTCACAGATACGCAGTATTTT
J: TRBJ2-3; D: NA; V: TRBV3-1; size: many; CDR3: CASSQEGTQYF; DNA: TGTGCCAGCAGCCAGGAAGGTACGCAGTATTTT
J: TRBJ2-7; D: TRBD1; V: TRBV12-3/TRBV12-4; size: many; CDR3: CASSTTGTAYEQYF; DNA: TGTGCCAGCAGTACCACCGGGACAGCTTACGAGCAGTACTTC
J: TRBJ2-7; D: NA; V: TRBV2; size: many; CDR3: CASSRQSNYEQYF; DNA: TGTGCCAGCAGTAGGCAGTCAAACTACGAGCAGTACTTC
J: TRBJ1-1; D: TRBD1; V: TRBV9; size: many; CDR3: CASSVTGGTEAFF; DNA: TGTGCCAGCAGCGTTACAGGGGGCACTGAAGCTTTCTTT
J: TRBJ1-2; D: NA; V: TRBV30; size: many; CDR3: CAWSTGGGYTF; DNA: TGTGCCTGGAGTACCGGTGGGGGCTACACCTTC
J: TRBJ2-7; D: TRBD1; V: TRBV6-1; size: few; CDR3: CASSDRTGPYEQYF; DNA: TGTGCCAGCAGTGATCGGACAGGGCCCTACGAGCAGTACTTC
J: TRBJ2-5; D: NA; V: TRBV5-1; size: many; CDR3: CASSLGLQAPQETQYF; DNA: TGCGCCAGCAGCTTGGGCTTGCAGGCTCCCCAAGAGACCCAGTACTTC
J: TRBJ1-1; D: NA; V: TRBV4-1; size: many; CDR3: CASSQVYPGGTEAFF; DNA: TGCGCCAGCAGCCAAGTCTATCCTGGGGGCACTGAAGCTTTCTTT
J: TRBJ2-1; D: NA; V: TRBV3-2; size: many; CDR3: CASSPRQGANEQFF; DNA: TGTGCCAGCAGCCCGAGACAGGGGGCGAATGAGCAGTTCTTC
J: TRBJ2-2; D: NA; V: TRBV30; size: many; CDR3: CAWSLGGEAGELFF; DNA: TGTGCCTGGAGTTTGGGGGGCGAGGCCGGGGAGCTGTTTTTT
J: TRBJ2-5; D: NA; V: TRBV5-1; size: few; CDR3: CASSLKSSPGGETQYF; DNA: TGCGCCAGCAGCTTGAAATCTAGCCCGGGTGGAGAGACCCAGTACTTC
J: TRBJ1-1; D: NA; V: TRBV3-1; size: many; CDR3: CASSQDRYRPEAFF; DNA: TGTGCCAGCAGCCAAGATCGATACAGGCCCGAAGCTTTCTTT
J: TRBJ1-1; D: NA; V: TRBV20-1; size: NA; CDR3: CSATRPTGPDTEAFF; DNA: TGCAGTGCTACCCGACCTACAGGGCCGGACACTGAAGCTTTCTTT
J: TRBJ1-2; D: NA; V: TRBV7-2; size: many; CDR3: CASSRRLNYGYTF; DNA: TGTGCCAGCAGCCGCAGGCTGAACTATGGCTACACCTTC
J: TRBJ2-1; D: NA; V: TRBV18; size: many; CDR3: CASSPRGANYNEQFF; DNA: TGTGCCAGCTCACCACGGGGGGCCAATTACAATGAGCAGTTCTTC
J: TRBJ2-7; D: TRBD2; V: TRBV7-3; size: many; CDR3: CASSQGLAYEQYF; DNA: TGTGCCAGCAGCCAGGGACTAGCTTACGAGCAGTACTTC
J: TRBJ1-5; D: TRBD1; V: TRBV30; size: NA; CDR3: CAWSLTGVVNQPQHF; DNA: TGTGCCTGGAGTCTGACAGGGGTGGTCAATCAGCCCCAGCATTTT
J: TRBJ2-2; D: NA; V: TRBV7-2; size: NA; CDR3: CASSLVSGRDGELFF; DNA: TGTGCCAGCAGCTTAGTCTCGGGACGGGACGGGGAGCTGTTTTTT
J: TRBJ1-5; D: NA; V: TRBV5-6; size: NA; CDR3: CASSSSRTLGPQHF; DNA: TGTGCCAGCAGCTCGAGTCGGACGCTAGGGCCCCAGCATTTT
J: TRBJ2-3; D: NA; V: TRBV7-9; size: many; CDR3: CASSLYEGGTDTQYF; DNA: TGTGCCAGCAGCTTATATGAGGGCGGCACAGATACGCAGTATTTT
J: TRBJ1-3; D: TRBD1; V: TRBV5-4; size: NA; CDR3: CASTGRQGVEGNTIYF; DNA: TGTGCCAGCACCGGAAGACAGGGGGTTGAGGGAAACACCATATATTTT